This T cell receptor beta chain was observed in a study of Graves' ophthalmopathy and Graves' hyperthyroidism. Using RNA transcripts, the TCR beta CDR3 regions were amplified. HTBI primers were employed in first-round RT-PCR, then a second-round multiplex PCR followed. TCRdb recomputed calls from the multiplex PCR reads with MiXCR, one row per CDR3 protein. The table shows about 370,000 distinct CDR3 sequences, with about a sixth occurring only once. The study, taken as a whole, reports: The majority of expanded thyroid clonotypes above 0.001 frequency also occurred in blood.

Notes on this clonotype: As yet, its antigen is unknown. A much larger clone is a single base away; this may be a read error.

CDR1 and CDR2 from the germline V gene are MNHNS and SASEGT. The CDR3 extends over 13 amino acids. The source of this sequence is an adult woman with stable Graves' hyperthyroidism. The chain joins TRBV6-1 to TRBJ2-2; 7 nucleotides match TRBD1. The sequenced sample consisted of peripheral blood. CDR3 in amino acids: CASSGTESQELCF. The CDR3 DNA reads TGTGCCAGTTCCGGGACAGAGTCACAGGAGCTGTGTTTT.